This is a list of T cell receptor beta chains from one sample in a study of blood T cell repertoires in COVID-19. Libraries were prepared by immunoSEQ multiplex PCR; TCRdb keeps only in-frame clonotypes and omits some of them. Among more than 150,000 clones listed, around 83% were seen once. Source material: peripheral blood. These TCRs come from a woman aged 45-65 years with acute or convalescent COVID-19. The CDR3 runs from the conserved cysteine through the conserved F or W. A D gene is named only where the DNA matches it firmly. Expanded clones are given a class, and other clones once, few, many or no size at all.

J	V	size	D	CDR3	DNA
TRBJ1-3	TRBV11-2	.	.	CASSLGASGNTIYF	TGTGCCAGCAGCTTAGGGGCGTCTGGAAACACCATATATTTT
TRBJ2-3	TRBV7-2	.	TRBD2	CASSLLAGGIADTQYF	TGTGCCAGCAGCTTATTGGCGGGAGGGATCGCAGATACGCAGTATTTT
TRBJ2-6	TRBV4-3	.	.	CASSQDPLRSF	TGCGCCAGCAGCCAAGATCCCCTCCGGTCTTTC
TRBJ2-1	TRBV5-5	.	TRBD2	CASSSSRGGDAYNEQFF	TGTGCCAGCAGCTCGTCGCGGGGGGGAGACGCTTACAATGAGCAGTTCTTC
TRBJ2-1	TRBV18	.	.	CASSPNTGHYNEQFF	TGTGCCAGCTCACCTAACACAGGACACTACAATGAGCAGTTCTTC
TRBJ2-7	TRBV6-5	.	.	CASLPTANSYEQYF	TGTGCCAGCCTCCCGACAGCGAACTCCTACGAGCAGTACTTC
TRBJ1-4	TRBV19	.	TRBD1	CASRDGTEKIEKLFF	TGTGCCAGTAGAGACGGGACAGAAAAGATTGAAAAACTGTTTTTT
TRBJ2-7	TRBV6-6	.	TRBD1	CASSSNTGTGAFHSYEQYF	TGTGCCAGCAGCTCAAACACCGGGACAGGAGCCTTCCATTCCTACGAGCAGTACTTC
TRBJ1-5	TRBV19	.	TRBD1	CASRPEGQVNSNQPQHF	TGTGCCAGTAGGCCCGAAGGACAGGTCAATAGCAATCAGCCCCAGCATTTT
TRBJ2-5	TRBV24-1	.	TRBD2	CATSAPGGVQYF	TGTGCCACCAGTGCCCCCGGGGGGGTGCAGTACTTC
TRBJ1-5	TRBV2	.	TRBD1	CASNRDRGVGNQPQHF	TGTGCCAGCAACCGGGACAGGGGGGTTGGCAATCAGCCCCAGCATTTT
TRBJ1-1	TRBV3-1/TRBV3-2	once	.	CASSLRQSINTEAFF	TGTGCCAGCAGCCTGCGACAGTCTATAAACACTGAAGCTTTCTTT
TRBJ2-7	TRBV5-1	once	.	CASSSLLDSYEQYF	TGCGCCAGCAGCTCTCTATTAGACAGCTACGAGCAGTACTTC
TRBJ1-5	TRBV24-1	.	.	CATSGGVNQPQHF	TGTGCCACCAGTGGCGGGGTCAATCAGCCCCAGCATTTT
TRBJ2-5	TRBV9	.	TRBD2	CASSVAFAGGGQETQYF	TGTGCCAGCAGCGTAGCTTTTGCGGGGGGCGGCCAAGAGACCCAGTACTTC
TRBJ2-1	TRBV24-1	.	TRBD2	CATSDFASGRSYNEQFF	TGTGCCACCAGTGATTTCGCTAGCGGGAGATCCTACAATGAGCAGTTCTTC
TRBJ2-3	TRBV19	.	.	CASTGGAGADTQYF	TGTGCCAGTACCGGCGGGGCTGGCGCAGATACGCAGTATTTT